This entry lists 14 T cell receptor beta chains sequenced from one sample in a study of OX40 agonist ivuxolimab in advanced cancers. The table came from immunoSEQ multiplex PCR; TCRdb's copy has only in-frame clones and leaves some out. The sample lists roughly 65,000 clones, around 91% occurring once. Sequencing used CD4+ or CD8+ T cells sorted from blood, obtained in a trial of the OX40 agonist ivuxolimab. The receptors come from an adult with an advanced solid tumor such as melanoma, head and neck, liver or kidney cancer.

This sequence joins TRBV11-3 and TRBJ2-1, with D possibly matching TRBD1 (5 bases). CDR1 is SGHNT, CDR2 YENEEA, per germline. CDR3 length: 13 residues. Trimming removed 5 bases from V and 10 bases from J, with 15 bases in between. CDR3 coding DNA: TGTGCCAGCAGCGCAGGAACCGACAGAGAGCAGTTCTTC. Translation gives CASSAGTDREQFF.

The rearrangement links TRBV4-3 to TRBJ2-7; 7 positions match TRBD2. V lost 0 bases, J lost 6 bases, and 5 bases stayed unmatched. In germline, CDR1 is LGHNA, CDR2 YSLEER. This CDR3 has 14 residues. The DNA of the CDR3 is TGCGCCAGCAGCCAAGATTCGGGGGGTGGCGAGCAGTACTTC. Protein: CASSQDSGGGEQYF.

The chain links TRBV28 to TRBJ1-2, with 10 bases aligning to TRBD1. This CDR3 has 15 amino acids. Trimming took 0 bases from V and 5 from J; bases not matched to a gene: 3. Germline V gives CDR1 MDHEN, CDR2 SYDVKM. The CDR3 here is CASSLWTGGVYGYTF. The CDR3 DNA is TGTGCCAGCAGTTTATGGACAGGGGGCGTGTATGGCTACACCTTC.

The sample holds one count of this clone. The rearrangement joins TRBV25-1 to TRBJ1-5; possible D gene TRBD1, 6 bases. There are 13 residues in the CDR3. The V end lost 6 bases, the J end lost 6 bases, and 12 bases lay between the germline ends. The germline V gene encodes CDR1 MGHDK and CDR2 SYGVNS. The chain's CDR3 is CASSRDNGQPQHF. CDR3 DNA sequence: TGTGCCAGCAGCCGGGACAATGGTCAGCCCCAGCATTTT.

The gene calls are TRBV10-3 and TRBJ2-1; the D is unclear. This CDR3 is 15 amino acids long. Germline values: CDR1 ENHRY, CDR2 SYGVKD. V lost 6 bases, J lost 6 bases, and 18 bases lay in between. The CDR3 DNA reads TGTGCCATCAGGGATAGGACCCCTTCTGGCAATGAGCAGTTCTTC. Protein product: CAIRDRTPSGNEQFF.

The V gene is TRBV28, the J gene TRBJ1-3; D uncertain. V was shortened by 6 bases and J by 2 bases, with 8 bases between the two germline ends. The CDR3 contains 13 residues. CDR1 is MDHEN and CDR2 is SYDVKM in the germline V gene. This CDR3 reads CASSPRAGNTIYF. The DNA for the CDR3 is TGTGCCAGCAGCCCACGTGCTGGAAACACCATATATTTT.

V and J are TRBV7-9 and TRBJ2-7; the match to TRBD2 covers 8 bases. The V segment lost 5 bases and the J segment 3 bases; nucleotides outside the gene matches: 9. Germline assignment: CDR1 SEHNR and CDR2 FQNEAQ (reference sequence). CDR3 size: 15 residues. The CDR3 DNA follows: TGTGCCAGCAGCCTGAGCGGGGGCCCCCTCTACGAGCAGTACTTC. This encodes CASSLSGGPLYEQYF.

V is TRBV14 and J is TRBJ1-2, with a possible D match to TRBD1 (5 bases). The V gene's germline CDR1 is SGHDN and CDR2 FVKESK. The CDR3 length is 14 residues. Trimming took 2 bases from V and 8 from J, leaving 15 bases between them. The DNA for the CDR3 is TGTGCCAGCAGCCAACAGGGATTCCCGTACGGCTACACCTTC. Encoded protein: CASSQQGFPYGYTF.

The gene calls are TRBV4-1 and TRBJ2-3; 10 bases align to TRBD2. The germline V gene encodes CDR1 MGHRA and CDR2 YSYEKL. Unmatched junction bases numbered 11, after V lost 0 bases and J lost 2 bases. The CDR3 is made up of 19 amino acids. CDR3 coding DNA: TGCGCCAGCAGCCAAGATCAAGGCCTTAGCGGGAGGCACACAGATACGCAGTATTTT. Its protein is CASSQDQGLSGRHTDTQYF.

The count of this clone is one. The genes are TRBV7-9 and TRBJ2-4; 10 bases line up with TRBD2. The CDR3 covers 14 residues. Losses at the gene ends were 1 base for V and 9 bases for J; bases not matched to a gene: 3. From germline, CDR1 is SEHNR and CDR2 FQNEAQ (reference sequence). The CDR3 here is CASSLEASGGIQYF. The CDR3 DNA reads TGTGCCAGCAGCTTAGAGGCTAGCGGGGGCATTCAGTACTTC.

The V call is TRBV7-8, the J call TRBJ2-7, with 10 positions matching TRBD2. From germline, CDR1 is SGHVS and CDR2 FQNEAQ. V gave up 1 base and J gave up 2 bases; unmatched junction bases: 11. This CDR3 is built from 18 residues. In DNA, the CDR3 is TGTGCCAGCAGCTTAGTTAGGCCTAGCGGGAGCCTAGCCTACGAGCAGTACTTC. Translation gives CASSLVRPSGSLAYEQYF.

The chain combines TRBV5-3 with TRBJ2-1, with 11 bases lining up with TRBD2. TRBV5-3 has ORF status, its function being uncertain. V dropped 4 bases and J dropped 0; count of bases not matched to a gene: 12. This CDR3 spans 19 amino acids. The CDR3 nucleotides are TGTGCCAGAAGCCAGTCAGGGACTAGCGGTATACCCTCCTACAATGAGCAGTTCTTC. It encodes CARSQSGTSGIPSYNEQFF.

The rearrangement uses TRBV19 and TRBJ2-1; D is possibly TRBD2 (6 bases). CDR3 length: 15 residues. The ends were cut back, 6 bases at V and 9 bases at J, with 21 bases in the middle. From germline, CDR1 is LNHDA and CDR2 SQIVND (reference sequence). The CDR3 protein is CASRKGGQRSAEQFF. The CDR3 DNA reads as TGTGCCAGTAGGAAGGGAGGACAACGAAGTGCTGAGCAGTTCTTC. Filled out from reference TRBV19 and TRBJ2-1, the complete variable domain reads DGGITQSPKYLFRKEGQNVTLSCEQNLNHDAMYWYRQDPGQGLRLIYYSQIVNDFQKGDIAEGYSVSREKKESFPLTVTSAQKNPTAFYLCASRKGGQRSAEQFFGPGTRLTVL.

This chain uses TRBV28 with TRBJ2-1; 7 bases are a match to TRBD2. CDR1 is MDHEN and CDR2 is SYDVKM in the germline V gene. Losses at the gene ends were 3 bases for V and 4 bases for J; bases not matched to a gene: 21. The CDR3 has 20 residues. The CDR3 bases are TGTGCCAGCAGTTTTGCCCTTTTCGTCGGGGAGGGCCTCCTATACAATGAGCAGTTCTTC. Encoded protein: CASSFALFVGEGLLYNEQFF.